The next 9 T cell receptor beta chains were all read from a single sample in a study of blood T cells in healthy people across ages. Next came a second PCR, run for roughly 7 to 12 cycles, which used a sample-barcoded 5' primer along with a J-beta primer mix. TCRdb reprocessed the 5' RACE reads via MiXCR and lists one record per CDR3 protein. The data show 650,000 to 1,000,000 distinct CDR3 sequences, roughly 35% seen once. The sample consisted of blood. The origin of the receptors is a man aged 18 to 30 in good health.

This chain links TRBV4-3 with TRBJ1-2; no clear D gene. V was cut by 0 bases and J by 10 bases, with 9 bases left in between. This CDR3 contains 12 residues. The germline V gene has CDR1 LGHNA and CDR2 YSLEER. The CDR3 reads CASSQDRADYTF. In DNA, the CDR3 is TGCGCCAGCAGCCAAGATCGGGCTGACTACACCTTC.

The count of this clonotype is one. This sequence may be a read error, since a much larger clone differs from it by one base. The V call is TRBV20-1, the J call TRBJ2-1, with unresolved D. The CDR3 consists of 11 residues. V was shortened by 7 bases and J by 13 bases, with 17 bases between the two germline ends. Germline V CDR1 and CDR2: DFQATT, SNEGSKA (reference sequence). The DNA of the CDR3 is TGCAGTGGGATTGATCAAGAGACCCAGTTCTTC. Its protein product is CSGIDQETQFF.

The chain recombines TRBV20-1 with TRBJ2-3; D ambiguous. Germline-derived CDR1 and CDR2 are DFQATT and SNEGSKA (reference sequence). With 2 bases removed from V and 6 bases from J, the gap between germline ends came to 12 bases. The CDR3 has 13 residues. The CDR3 DNA sequence: TGCAGTGCTAGATCGCCCAATGGGGATACGCAGTATTTT. It is translated as CSARSPNGDTQYF.

This chain uses TRBV4-3 with TRBJ1-4; D is perhaps TRBD1 (5 bases). The CDR3 runs to 15 residues. Germline V gene lookup returns CDR1 LGHNA and CDR2 YSLEER. V shed 3 bases and J shed 7 bases, with 15 bases lying between them. As DNA, the CDR3 is TGCGCCAGCAGCCACTCGGGACGAATGGGTGAAAAACTGTTTTTT. Translated, it gives CASSHSGRMGEKLFF.

With respect to this clonotype: The junction does not match germline at one end; this may be a read error. The chain carries TRBV7-2 and TRBJ2-5; D gene unclear. This CDR3 region has 15 residues. Germline V gene lookup returns CDR1 SGHTA and CDR2 FQGNSA. CDR3 coding DNA: TGTGCCAGCAACTTAGACCGGCTGTTACAAGAGACCCAGTACTTC. This encodes CASNLDRLLQETQYF.

This clonotype was seen ten or more times. J is TRBJ2-1 and V is TRBV12-3 or TRBV12-4; the match to TRBD2 covers 8 bases. The V gene end was trimmed by 6 bases and the J gene end by 0 bases; junction bases not matched to a gene: 4. This CDR3 comprises 15 residues. CDR3 loop: CASRVSGASYNEQFF. The CDR3 DNA reads TGTGCCAGCAGAGTTAGCGGGGCCTCCTACAATGAGCAGTTCTTC.

In its sample, this clonotype was seen a few times. V is TRBV10-3 and J is TRBJ1-5; 9 positions agree with TRBD1. The CDR3 totals 14 residues. The V gene end was trimmed by 4 bases and the J gene end by 6 bases; junction bases not matched to a gene: 4. Germline lookup yields CDR1 ENHRY and CDR2 SYGVKD. The CDR3 DNA follows: TGTGCCATCAGTGGGGACAGGGTCGGTCAGCCCCAGCATTTT. Translation: CAISGDRVGQPQHF.

This clonotype was counted only a few times. J is TRBJ1-2 and V is TRBV20-1; TRBD1 might be the D (5 bases). The CDR3 has 12 amino acids. Germline V lookup: CDR1 DFQATT, CDR2 SNEGSKA (reference sequence). Trimming took 5 bases from V and 3 from J, leaving 10 bases between them. The CDR3 DNA is TGCAGTGCTTTACAGGAGCACTATGGCTACACCTTC. Its protein is CSALQEHYGYTF.

In this sample, this clonotype turned up a few times. The rearrangement uses TRBV12-3 or TRBV12-4 and TRBJ1-1, with TRBD1 identical over 7 bases. This CDR3 contains 15 residues. V gave up 6 bases and J gave up 1 base; unmatched junction bases: 8. The CDR3 sequence: CASRTQGGGNTEAFF. CDR3 in DNA: TGTGCCAGCAGGACCCAAGGGGGCGGGAACACTGAAGCTTTCTTT.